This passage covers 29 T cell receptor beta chains from one sample sequenced in a study of T-cell reconstitution after alpha-beta-depleted transplantation in children. TCRbeta library preparation incorporated unique molecular identifiers. Using its own MiXCR run on the PCR reads, TCRdb lists one record per CDR3 protein. Altogether some 640,000 distinct CDR3 sequences are present, around 17% being singletons, with the ten largest covering approximately 1%. The material was PBMCs from the stem cell graft donor, obtained from the stem cell graft. These receptors originate from a human donor who donated a stem cell graft to a child with acute myeloid leukemia.

This clonotype has a count of ten or more. The V and J genes are TRBV7-3 and TRBJ1-4; D call uncertain. V was trimmed by 1 base and J by 0 bases, leaving 9 bases between them. The CDR3 loop spans 16 amino acids. Germline assignment: CDR1 SGHTA and CDR2 FQGTGA. The CDR3 DNA reads TGTGCCAGCAGCTTAATGGCCCCGTCAACTAATGAAAAACTGTTTTTT. This encodes CASSLMAPSTNEKLFF.

This clonotype was seen ten or more times. This chain connects TRBV5-1 to TRBJ2-6; no clear D gene. Germline CDR1 and CDR2: SGHRS and YFSETQ. V was clipped by 0 bases and J by 1 base, with 8 bases between them. The CDR3 is made up of 16 amino acids. DNA of the CDR3: TGCGCCAGCAGCTTGGCTTCGCGATCTGGGGCCAACGTCCTGACTTTC. It is translated as CASSLASRSGANVLTF.

This clonotype has ten or more counts. The chain uses TRBV20-1 and TRBJ2-1; the match to TRBD2 covers 10 bases. The CDR3 contains 15 residues. Germline V lookup: CDR1 DFQATT, CDR2 SNEGSKA (reference sequence). CDR3 sequence reads: CSVDSPSGGYNEQFF. The CDR3 DNA is TGCAGCGTCGACTCGCCTAGCGGGGGTTACAATGAGCAGTTCTTC.

There are a few counts of this clonotype. This chain uses TRBV2 with TRBJ1-5; possibly TRBD1 for D (5 bases). This CDR3 comprises 14 residues. Looked up from germline, CDR1 is SNHLY and CDR2 is FYNNEI. V lost 8 bases, J lost 11 bases, and 22 bases lay in between. Here the CDR3 reads CASRGRPDGVAQHF. The DNA for the CDR3 is TGTGCCAGCCGGGGCAGGCCGGATGGTGTAGCCCAGCATTTT.

V usage is TRBV12-5 and J usage is TRBJ2-5; 11 bases agree with TRBD2. CDR1 LGHNT and CDR2 FRNRAP come from the germline V gene. The CDR3 spans 16 residues. V gave up 5 bases and J gave up 5 bases; unmatched junction bases: 10. The CDR3 nucleotides read TGTGCTAGTGGTCATCCTAGCGGGGGGCGCGGGGAGACCCAGTACTTC. Amino acid sequence: CASGHPSGGRGETQYF.

This clonotype was recorded many times. The rearrangement links TRBV20-1 to TRBJ2-7; TRBD1 is a possible D gene (5 bases). CDR1 is DFQATT and CDR2 is SNEGSKA in the germline V gene (reference sequence). Trimming stripped 3 bases from V and 2 bases from J, with 14 bases between. The CDR3 is 14 amino acids. CDR3 sequence (DNA): TGCAGTGCTAGGGTCCAGGGTTTCGCCTACGAGCAGTACGTC. This codes for CSARVQGFAYEQYV.

The rearrangement joins TRBV7-2 to TRBJ2-7; D gene uncertain. V shed 3 bases and J shed 0 bases, with 9 bases lying between them. Germline CDR1 and CDR2: SGHTA and FQGNSA. The CDR3 consists of 14 residues. CDR3 sequence reads: CASSFGLASYEQYF. As DNA, the CDR3 is TGTGCCAGCAGCTTCGGCCTGGCCTCCTACGAGCAGTACTTC.

This chain links TRBV7-2 with TRBJ1-5; TRBD1 matches at 9 bases. The CDR3 has 16 amino acids. The germline V gene encodes CDR1 SGHTA and CDR2 FQGNSA. Germline trimming cut 1 base from V and 7 bases from J; bases unmatched to any gene: 8. Here the CDR3 DNA reads TGTGCCAGCAGCTTAGTCGGGGGACAGGGAGGGCAGCCCCAGCATTTT. This translates into CASSLVGGQGGQPQHF.

The chain links TRBV28 to TRBJ1-4, with 7 bases that match TRBD1. This CDR3 region has 16 residues. CDR1 is MDHEN and CDR2 is SYDVKM in the germline V gene. V lost 6 bases to trimming and J lost 6 bases; unmatched junction nucleotides: 13. The CDR3 loop reads CASSPNRQGIHEKLFF. For the CDR3, the DNA is TGTGCCAGCAGCCCCAACCGACAGGGTATACATGAAAAACTGTTTTTT.

This clonotype was detected a few times. The chain has TRBV20-1 and TRBJ2-1, with a possible D match to TRBD2 (5 bases). The CDR3 consists of 14 residues. The V end lost 0 bases, the J end lost 2 bases, and 8 bases lay between the germline ends. The germline V gene has CDR1 DFQATT and CDR2 SNEGSKA (reference sequence). Here the CDR3 DNA reads TGCAGTGCTAGAGAGAGGGCCCCCTACAATGAGCAGTTCTTC. Encoded protein: CSARERAPYNEQFF.

This clonotype was detected ten times or more. This chain uses TRBV20-1 with TRBJ2-7, with TRBD2 matching 10 bases. Germline assignment: CDR1 DFQATT and CDR2 SNEGSKA (reference sequence). The CDR3 consists of 15 residues. V gave up 5 bases and J gave up 6 bases; unmatched junction bases: 13. The CDR3: CSAHTASGGSGEQYF. CDR3 nucleotides: TGCAGTGCTCATACGGCTAGCGGGGGCTCCGGCGAGCAGTACTTC.

The chain joins TRBV4-2 to TRBJ2-3; D may be TRBD1 or TRBD2 (6 bases each). V gave up 7 bases and J gave up 4 bases, with 30 bases separating them. Germline-derived CDR1 and CDR2 are LGHNA and YNFKEQ. This CDR3 is built from 19 residues. The CDR3 DNA is TGTGCCAGCATGCCAAGTCCCTCCGGGGGTGGGGGCGAGGCAGATACGCAGTATTTT. Translated, it gives CASMPSPSGGGGEADTQYF.

This clonotype has just a few counts. V usage is TRBV7-9 and J usage is TRBJ1-6, with D possibly matching TRBD1 (5 bases). Germline V gene lookup returns CDR1 SEHNR and CDR2 FQNEAQ (reference sequence). The CDR3 has 14 residues. Trimming shortened V by 1 base and J by 14 bases, and 15 bases separated the two germline ends. The CDR3 DNA reads as TGTGCCAGCAGCTTAGTTAAAGGGGATGGTTCCCTCCACTTT. Residues: CASSLVKGDGSLHF.

V and J are TRBV6-4 and TRBJ2-3, with unresolved D. Looked up from germline, CDR1 is MRHNA and CDR2 is SNTAGT. There are 16 residues in the CDR3. Trimming pared 5 bases from V and 1 base from J, leaving 16 bases between. This CDR3 reads CASSPPRPLGTDTQYF. CDR3 nucleotides: TGTGCCAGCAGTCCCCCGCGGCCGCTGGGCACAGATACGCAGTATTTT.

The genes are TRBV21-1 and TRBJ2-4. TRBV21-1 is labeled a pseudogene. The CDR3 is 12 amino acids. The CDR3 region has the DNA TGCCCACAGCAGATAGAGTTTGACATTCAGTACTTC. This gives the protein CPQQIEFDIQYF.

Ten or more counts support this clonotype. The chain has TRBV20-1 and TRBJ2-4; D remains ambiguous. This CDR3 is built from 14 residues. Trimming stripped 6 bases from V and 0 bases from J, with 12 bases between. CDR1 is DFQATT and CDR2 is SNEGSKA in the germline V gene (reference sequence). CDR3: CSATAILAKNIQYF. The CDR3 nucleotides read TGCAGTGCCACCGCTATTCTAGCCAAAAACATTCAGTACTTC.

In its sample, this clonotype was seen many times. The V gene is TRBV29-1, the J gene TRBJ2-6, with TRBD2 matching 12 bases. Per the germline V gene, CDR1 is SQVTM and CDR2 is ANQGSEA. J gave up 0 bases and V 4 bases, and 7 bases lay outside the gene matches. This CDR3 region has 18 residues. CDR3 in DNA: TGCAGCGTTGTTAGACTAGCGGGGGAGCTCTCTGGGGCCAACGTCCTGACTTTC. It translates to CSVVRLAGELSGANVLTF.

This clonotype was detected many times. CDR3 DNA: TGTGCCAGCAGGAGGGACAGTACCTACGAGCAGTACTTC. Translated: CASRRDSTYEQYF. The chain is built from TRBV5-4 and TRBJ2-7; TRBD1 agrees at 7 bases. CDR1 is SGHNT, CDR2 YYREEE, per germline (reference sequence). CDR3 length: 13 amino acids. V trimming: 5 bases; J trimming: 2 bases; junction bases outside the gene matches: 4.

The sample holds many counts of this clonotype. The CDR3 sequence is CSAAGTDTQYF. The DNA for the CDR3 is TGCAGTGCCGCCGGCACAGATACGCAGTATTTT. The chain employs TRBV20-1 and TRBJ2-3; D not certain. The CDR3 length is 11 residues. CDR1 is DFQATT, CDR2 SNEGSKA, per germline (reference sequence). The germline V and J ends were trimmed by 6 bases and 1 base, with 5 bases remaining between them.

As regards this clonotype: A much larger clone is a single base away; this may be a read error. The gene calls are TRBV5-5 and TRBJ2-5; weak D call: TRBD2 (6 bases). The CDR3 is made up of 18 amino acids. Germline lookup yields CDR1 SGHKS and CDR2 YYEKEE (reference sequence). CDR3 loop: CTSSSLVGGDFTQETQYF. For the CDR3, the DNA is TGTACCAGCAGCTCACTTGTAGGAGGGGACTTTACGCAGGAGACCCAGTACTTC.

This clonotype has only a few counts. This chain joins TRBV7-3 and TRBJ2-2, with a tentative D call TRBD1 (6 bases). The CDR3 is 15 residues long. V lost 0 bases, J lost 6 bases, and 11 bases lay in between. The germline gives CDR1 SGHTA, CDR2 FQGTGA. CDR3 in amino acids: CASSLTGRGAGELFF. Here the CDR3 DNA reads TGTGCCAGCAGCTTAACCGGCAGGGGAGCCGGGGAGCTGTTTTTT.

The chain recombines TRBV5-1 with TRBJ1-1, with D perhaps TRBD1 (6 bases). V was pared by 4 bases and J by 4 bases, with 14 bases between. The CDR3 has 14 amino acids. Germline V CDR1 and CDR2: SGHRS, YFSETQ. CDR3 in amino acids: CASSTIQGGTEAFF. The CDR3 coding sequence is TGCGCCAGCAGCACGATACAGGGCGGCACTGAAGCTTTCTTT.

This clonotype has at least ten counts. The chain couples TRBV20-1 to TRBJ2-5; 13 positions match TRBD2. From germline, CDR1 is DFQATT and CDR2 SNEGSKA (reference sequence). The CDR3 spans 16 residues. V shed 0 bases and J 5 bases; nucleotides not matched to a gene: 6. The chain's CDR3 is CSARDRLAGGRETQYF. The CDR3 coding sequence is TGCAGTGCTAGAGATAGACTAGCGGGGGGACGGGAGACCCAGTACTTC.

This clonotype was counted many times. This chain connects TRBV20-1 to TRBJ1-1; D is ambiguous. V lost 3 bases and J 0 bases, leaving 8 bases between the germline ends. The CDR3 is 13 amino acids. CDR1 is DFQATT and CDR2 is SNEGSKA in the germline V gene (reference sequence). CDR3 coding DNA: TGCAGTGCTAGTCCCGATATGAACACTGAAGCTTTCTTT. Its protein product is CSASPDMNTEAFF.

In its sample, this clonotype was seen many times. V gene TRBV6-5 combines with J gene TRBJ1-5, with 9 bases fitting TRBD1. The germline gives CDR1 MNHEY, CDR2 SVGAGI. Trimming at V came to 3 bases and at J to 1 base, leaving 7 bases not matched to a gene. CDR3 size: 17 residues. CDR3 residues: CASSYGGQGLSNQPQHF. DNA of the CDR3: TGTGCCAGCAGTTATGGGGGACAGGGTCTGAGCAATCAGCCCCAGCATTTT.

The chain has TRBV9 and TRBJ1-6, with 7 bases aligning to TRBD1. The V segment lost 0 bases and the J segment 9 bases; nucleotides outside the gene matches: 6. The CDR3 extends over 15 amino acids. Germline V gene data show CDR1 as SGDLS and CDR2 as YYNGEE. CDR3: CASSVVRDRGSPLHF. CDR3 nucleotide sequence: TGTGCCAGCAGCGTAGTTCGGGACAGAGGTTCACCCCTCCACTTT.

This clonotype was observed at least ten times. As DNA, the CDR3 is TGTGCCAGCACCGGCACACTCAACACTGAAGCTTTCTTT. Protein: CASTGTLNTEAFF. The rearrangement joins TRBV6-5 to TRBJ1-1; no definite D call. In germline, CDR1 is MNHEY, CDR2 SVGAGI. CDR3 length equals 13 residues. The germline V and J ends were trimmed by 7 bases and 2 bases, with 11 bases remaining between them.

This clonotype was detected many times. The chain has TRBV20-1 and TRBJ2-1; D gene unclear. Germline V lookup: CDR1 DFQATT, CDR2 SNEGSKA (reference sequence). The CDR3 has 10 amino acids. Trimming took off 3 bases at V and 10 bases at J, with 7 bases between the two ends. For the CDR3, the DNA is TGCAGTGCTAGGGTAAACGAGCAGTTCTTC. It encodes CSARVNEQFF.

The chain recombines TRBV6-2 or TRBV6-3 with TRBJ2-7; D may match TRBD1 or TRBD2 (5 bases each). V lost 4 bases, J lost 3 bases, and 16 bases lay in between. This CDR3 spans 15 amino acids. Germline V gene data show CDR1 as MNHEY and CDR2 as SVGEGT. The CDR3 sequence: CASSFYGTDDYEQYF. CDR3 nucleotide sequence: TGTGCCAGCAGTTTCTACGGGACGGATGACTACGAGCAGTACTTC.